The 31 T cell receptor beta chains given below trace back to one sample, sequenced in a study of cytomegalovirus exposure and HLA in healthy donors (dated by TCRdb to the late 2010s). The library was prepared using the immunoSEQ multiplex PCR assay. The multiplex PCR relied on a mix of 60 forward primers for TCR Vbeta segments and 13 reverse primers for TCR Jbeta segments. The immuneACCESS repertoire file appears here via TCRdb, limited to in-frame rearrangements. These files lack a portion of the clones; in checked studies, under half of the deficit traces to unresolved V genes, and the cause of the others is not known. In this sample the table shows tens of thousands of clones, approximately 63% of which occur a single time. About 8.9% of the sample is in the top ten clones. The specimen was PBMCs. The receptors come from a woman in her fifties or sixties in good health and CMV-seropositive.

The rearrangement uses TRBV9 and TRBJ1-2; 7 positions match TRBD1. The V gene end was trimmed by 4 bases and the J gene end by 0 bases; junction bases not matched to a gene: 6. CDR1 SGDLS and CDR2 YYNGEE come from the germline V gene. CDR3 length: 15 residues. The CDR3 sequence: CASSQGQHSNYGYTF. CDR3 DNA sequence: TGTGCCAGCAGCCAGGGACAGCATTCTAACTATGGCTACACCTTC.

CDR3 sequence (DNA): TGTGCCAGCACTCAAAGACAGTCTGGGGCCAACGTCCTGACTTTC. This codes for CASTQRQSGANVLTF. The genes are TRBV9 and TRBJ2-6; D might be TRBD1 (5 bases). Germline CDR1 SGDLS, CDR2 YYNGEE. Trimming left V 6 bases short and J 1 base short, with 11 bases between. The CDR3 extends over 15 amino acids.

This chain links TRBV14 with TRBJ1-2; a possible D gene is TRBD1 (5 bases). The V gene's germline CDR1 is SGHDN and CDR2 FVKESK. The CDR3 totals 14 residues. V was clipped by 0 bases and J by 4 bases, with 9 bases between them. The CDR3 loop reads CASSQDAGGYGYTF. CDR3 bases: TGTGCCAGCAGCCAAGACGCGGGGGGCTATGGCTACACCTTC.

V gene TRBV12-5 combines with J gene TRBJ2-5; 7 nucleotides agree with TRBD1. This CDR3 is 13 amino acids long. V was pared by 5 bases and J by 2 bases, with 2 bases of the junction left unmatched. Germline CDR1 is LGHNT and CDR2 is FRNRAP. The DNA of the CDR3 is TGTGCTAGTGGTAGGGGACAGCAAGAGACCCAGTACTTC. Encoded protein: CASGRGQQETQYF.

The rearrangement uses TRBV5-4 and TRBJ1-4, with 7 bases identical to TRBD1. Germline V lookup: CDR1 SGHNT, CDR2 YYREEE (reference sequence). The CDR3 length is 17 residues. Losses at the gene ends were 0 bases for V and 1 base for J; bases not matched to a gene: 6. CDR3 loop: CASSLGQGGVTNEKLFF. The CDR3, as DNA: TGTGCCAGCAGCTTGGGTCAGGGGGGCGTAACTAATGAAAAACTGTTTTTT.

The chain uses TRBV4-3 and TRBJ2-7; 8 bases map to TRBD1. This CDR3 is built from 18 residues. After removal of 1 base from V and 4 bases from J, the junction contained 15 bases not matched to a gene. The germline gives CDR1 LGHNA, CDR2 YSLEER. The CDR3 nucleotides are TGCGCCAGCAGCCAAGGCTTTGAAGACAGGGGCTTTCGGTACGAGCAGTACTTC. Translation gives CASSQGFEDRGFRYEQYF.

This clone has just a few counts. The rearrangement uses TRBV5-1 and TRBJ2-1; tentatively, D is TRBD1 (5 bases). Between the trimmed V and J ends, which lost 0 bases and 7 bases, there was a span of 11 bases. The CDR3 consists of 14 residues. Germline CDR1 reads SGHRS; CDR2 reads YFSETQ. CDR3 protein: CASSLVSGINEQFF. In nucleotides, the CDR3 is TGCGCCAGCAGCTTGGTTTCAGGGATTAATGAGCAGTTCTTC.

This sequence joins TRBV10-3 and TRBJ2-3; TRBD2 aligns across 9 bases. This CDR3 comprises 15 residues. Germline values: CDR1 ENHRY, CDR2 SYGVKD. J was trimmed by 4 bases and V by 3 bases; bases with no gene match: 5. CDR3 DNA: TGTGCCATCAGTGATCTTGGGACTAGCTCAGATACGCAGTATTTT. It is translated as CAISDLGTSSDTQYF.

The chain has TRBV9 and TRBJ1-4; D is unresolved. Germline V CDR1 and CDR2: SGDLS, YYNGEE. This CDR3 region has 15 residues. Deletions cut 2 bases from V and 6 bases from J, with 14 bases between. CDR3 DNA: TGTGCCAGCAGCGTTGGGCTTGTAACCGATGAAAAACTGTTTTTT. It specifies CASSVGLVTDEKLFF. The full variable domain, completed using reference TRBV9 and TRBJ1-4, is DSGVTQTPKHLITATGQRVTLRCSPRSGDLSVYWYQQSLDQGLQFLIQYYNGEERAKGNILERFSAQQFPDLHSELNLSSLELGDSALYFCASSVGLVTDEKLFFGSGTQLSVL.

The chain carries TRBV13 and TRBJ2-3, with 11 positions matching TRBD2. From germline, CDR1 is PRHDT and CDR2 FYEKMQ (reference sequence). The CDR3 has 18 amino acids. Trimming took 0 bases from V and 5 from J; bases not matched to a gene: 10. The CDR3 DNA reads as TGTGCCAGCAGCTTAGGCCTAATTAGCGGGGGGGCCATAGATACGCAGTATTTT. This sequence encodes CASSLGLISGGAIDTQYF. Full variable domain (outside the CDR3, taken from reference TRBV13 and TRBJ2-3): AAGVIQSPRHLIKEKRETATLKCYPIPRHDTVYWYQQGPGQDPQFLISFYEKMQSDKGSIPDRFSAQQFSDYHSELNMSSLELGDSALYFCASSLGLISGGAIDTQYFGPGTRLTVL.

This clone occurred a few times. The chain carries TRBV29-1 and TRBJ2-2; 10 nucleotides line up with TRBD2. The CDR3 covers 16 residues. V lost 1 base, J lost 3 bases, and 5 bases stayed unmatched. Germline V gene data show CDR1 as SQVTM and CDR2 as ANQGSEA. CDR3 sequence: CSVEASGSAYTGELFF. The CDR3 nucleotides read TGCAGCGTTGAAGCTAGCGGGAGTGCTTACACCGGGGAGCTGTTTTTT.

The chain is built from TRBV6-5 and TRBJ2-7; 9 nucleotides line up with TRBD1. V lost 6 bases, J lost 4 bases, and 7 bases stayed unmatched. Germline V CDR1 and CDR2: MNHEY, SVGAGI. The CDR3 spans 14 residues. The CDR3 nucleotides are TGTGCCAGCAGATCTACCGGGACAGGGTACGAGCAGTACTTC. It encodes CASRSTGTGYEQYF.

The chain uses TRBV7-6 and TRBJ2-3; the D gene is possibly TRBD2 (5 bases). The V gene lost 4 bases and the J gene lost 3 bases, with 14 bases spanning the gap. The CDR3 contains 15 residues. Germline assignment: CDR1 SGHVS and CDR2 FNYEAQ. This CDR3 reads CASSSPPGETDTQYF. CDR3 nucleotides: TGTGCCAGCAGCTCACCGCCTGGGGAGACAGATACGCAGTATTTT.

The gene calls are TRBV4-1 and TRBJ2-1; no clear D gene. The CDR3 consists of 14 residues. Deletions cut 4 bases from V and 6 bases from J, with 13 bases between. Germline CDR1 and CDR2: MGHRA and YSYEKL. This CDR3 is CASSRGLLGNEQFF. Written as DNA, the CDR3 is TGCGCCAGCAGCCGAGGATTATTGGGCAATGAGCAGTTCTTC.

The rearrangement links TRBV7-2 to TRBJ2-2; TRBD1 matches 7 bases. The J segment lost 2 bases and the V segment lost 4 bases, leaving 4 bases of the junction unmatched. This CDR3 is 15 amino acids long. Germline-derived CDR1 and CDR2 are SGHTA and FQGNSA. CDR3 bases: TGTGCCAGCAGCTGGGGACAGATCAACACCGGGGAGCTGTTTTTT. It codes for CASSWGQINTGELFF.

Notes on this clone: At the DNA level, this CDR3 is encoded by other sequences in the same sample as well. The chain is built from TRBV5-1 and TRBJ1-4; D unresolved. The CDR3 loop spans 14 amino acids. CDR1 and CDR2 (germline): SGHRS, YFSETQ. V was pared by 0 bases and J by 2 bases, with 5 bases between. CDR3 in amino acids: CASSLGATNEKLFF. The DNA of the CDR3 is TGCGCCAGCAGCTTGGGGGCCACTAATGAAAAACTGTTTTTT. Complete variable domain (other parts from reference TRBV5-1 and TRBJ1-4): KAGVTQTPRYLIKTRGQQVTLSCSPISGHRSVSWYQQTPGQGLQFLFEYFSETQRNKGNFPGRFSGRQFSNSRSEMNVSTLELGDSALYLCASSLGATNEKLFFGSGTQLSVL.

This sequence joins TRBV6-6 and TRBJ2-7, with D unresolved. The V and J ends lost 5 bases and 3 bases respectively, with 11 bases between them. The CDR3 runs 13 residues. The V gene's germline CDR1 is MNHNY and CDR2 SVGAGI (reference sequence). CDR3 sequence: CASSKRQDYEQYF. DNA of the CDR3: TGTGCCAGCAGTAAACGACAAGACTACGAGCAGTACTTC.

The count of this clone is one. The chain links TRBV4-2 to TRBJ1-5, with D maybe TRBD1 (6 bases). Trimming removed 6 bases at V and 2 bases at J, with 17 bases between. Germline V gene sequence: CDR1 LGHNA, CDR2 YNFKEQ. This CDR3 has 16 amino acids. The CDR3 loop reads CASRTNTGQRNQPQHF. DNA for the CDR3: TGTGCCAGCAGAACCAACACAGGACAGCGCAATCAGCCCCAGCATTTT.

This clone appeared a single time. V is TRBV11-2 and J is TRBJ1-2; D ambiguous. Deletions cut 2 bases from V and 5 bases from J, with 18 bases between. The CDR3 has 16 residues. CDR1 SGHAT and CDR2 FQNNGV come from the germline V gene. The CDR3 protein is CASSLTIGESVYGYTF. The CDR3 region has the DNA TGTGCCAGCAGCTTAACCATCGGTGAAAGCGTGTATGGCTACACCTTC.

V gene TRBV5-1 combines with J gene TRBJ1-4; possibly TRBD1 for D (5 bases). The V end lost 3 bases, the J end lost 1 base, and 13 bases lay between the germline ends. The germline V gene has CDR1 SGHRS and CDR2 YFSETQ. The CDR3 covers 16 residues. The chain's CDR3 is CASSSPMGGTNEKLFF. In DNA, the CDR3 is TGCGCCAGCAGCTCCCCTATGGGGGGAACTAATGAAAAACTGTTTTTT.

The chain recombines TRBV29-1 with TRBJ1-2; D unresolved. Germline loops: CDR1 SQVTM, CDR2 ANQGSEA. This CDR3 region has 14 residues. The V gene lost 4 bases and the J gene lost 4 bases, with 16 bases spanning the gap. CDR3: CSVGGPYGGYGYTF. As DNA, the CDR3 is TGCAGCGTTGGTGGCCCTTACGGCGGCTATGGCTACACCTTC.

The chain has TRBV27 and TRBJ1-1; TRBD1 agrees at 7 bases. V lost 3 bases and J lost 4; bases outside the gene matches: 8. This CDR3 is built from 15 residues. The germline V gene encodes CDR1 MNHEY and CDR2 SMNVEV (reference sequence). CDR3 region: CASSLGLGGATEAFF. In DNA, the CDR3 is TGTGCCAGCAGTTTGGGGTTAGGGGGCGCCACTGAAGCTTTCTTT.

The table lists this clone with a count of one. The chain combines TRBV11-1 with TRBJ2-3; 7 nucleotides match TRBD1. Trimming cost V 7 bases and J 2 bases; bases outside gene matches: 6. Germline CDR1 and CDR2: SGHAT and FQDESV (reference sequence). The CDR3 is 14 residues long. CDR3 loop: CASTNQGDTDTQYF. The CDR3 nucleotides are TGTGCCAGCACGAATCAGGGGGACACAGATACGCAGTATTTT. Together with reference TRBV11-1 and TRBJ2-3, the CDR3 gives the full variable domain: EAEVAQSPRYKITEKSQAVAFWCDPISGHATLYWYRQILGQGPELLVQFQDESVVDDSQLPKDRFSAERLKGVDSTLKIQPAELGDSAMYLCASTNQGDTDTQYFGPGTRLTVL.

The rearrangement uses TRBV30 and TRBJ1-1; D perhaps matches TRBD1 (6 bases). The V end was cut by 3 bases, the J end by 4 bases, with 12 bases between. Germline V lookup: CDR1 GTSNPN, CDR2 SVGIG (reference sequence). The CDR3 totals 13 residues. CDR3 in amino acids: CAWSRQGGTEAFF. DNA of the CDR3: TGTGCCTGGAGCCGGCAAGGGGGCACTGAAGCTTTCTTT.

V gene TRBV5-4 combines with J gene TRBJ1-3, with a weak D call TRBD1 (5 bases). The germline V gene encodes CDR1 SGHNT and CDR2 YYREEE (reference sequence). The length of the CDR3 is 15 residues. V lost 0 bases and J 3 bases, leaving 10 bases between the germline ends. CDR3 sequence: CASSLAGLGGNTIYF. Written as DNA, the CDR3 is TGTGCCAGCAGCTTGGCAGGGCTAGGTGGAAACACCATATATTTT.

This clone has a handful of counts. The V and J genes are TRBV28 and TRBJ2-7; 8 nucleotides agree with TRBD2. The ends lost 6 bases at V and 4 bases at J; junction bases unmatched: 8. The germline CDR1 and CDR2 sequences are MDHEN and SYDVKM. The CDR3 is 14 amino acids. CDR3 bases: TGTGCCAGCAGGAAACGGGGGGGGATTTACGAGCAGTACTTC. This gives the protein CASRKRGGIYEQYF.

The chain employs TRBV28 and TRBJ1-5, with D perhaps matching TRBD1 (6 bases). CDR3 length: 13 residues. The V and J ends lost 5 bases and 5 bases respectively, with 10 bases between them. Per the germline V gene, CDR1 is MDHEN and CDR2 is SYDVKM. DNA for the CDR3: TGTGCCAGCAGTCCCGCAGGGGATCAGCCCCAGCATTTT. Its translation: CASSPAGDQPQHF.

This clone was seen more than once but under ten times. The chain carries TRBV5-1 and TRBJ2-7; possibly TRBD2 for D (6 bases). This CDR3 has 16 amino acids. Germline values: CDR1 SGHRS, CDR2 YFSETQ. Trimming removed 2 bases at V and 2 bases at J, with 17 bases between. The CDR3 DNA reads TGCGCCAGCAGCTTAGGACCGGGACTGGGCGCCTACGAGCAGTACTTC. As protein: CASSLGPGLGAYEQYF.

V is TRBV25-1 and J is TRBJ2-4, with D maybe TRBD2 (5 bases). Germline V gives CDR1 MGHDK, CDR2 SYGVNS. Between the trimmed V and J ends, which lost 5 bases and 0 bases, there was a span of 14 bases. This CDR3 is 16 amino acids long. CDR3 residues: CASSTHGEVAKNIQYF. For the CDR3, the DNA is TGTGCCAGCAGTACCCACGGGGAAGTAGCCAAAAACATTCAGTACTTC. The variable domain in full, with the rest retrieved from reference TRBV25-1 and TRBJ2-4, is EADIYQTPRYLVIGTGKKITLECSQTMGHDKMYWYQQDPGMELHLIHYSYGVNSTEKGDLSSESTVSRIRTEHFPLTLESARPSHTSQYLCASSTHGEVAKNIQYFGAGTRLSVL.

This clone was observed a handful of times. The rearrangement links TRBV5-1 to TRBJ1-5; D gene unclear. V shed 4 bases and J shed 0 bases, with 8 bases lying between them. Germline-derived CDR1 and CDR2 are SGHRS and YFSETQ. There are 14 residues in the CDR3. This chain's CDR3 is CASSRTGSNQPQHF. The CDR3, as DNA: TGCGCCAGCAGCCGCACCGGTAGCAATCAGCCCCAGCATTTT.

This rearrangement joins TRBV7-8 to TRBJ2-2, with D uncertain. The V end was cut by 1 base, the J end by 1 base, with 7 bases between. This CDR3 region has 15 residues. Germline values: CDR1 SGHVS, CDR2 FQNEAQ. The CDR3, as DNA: TGTGCCAGCAGCTTAGGAGGCGGGAACACCGGGGAGCTGTTTTTT. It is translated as CASSLGGGNTGELFF.